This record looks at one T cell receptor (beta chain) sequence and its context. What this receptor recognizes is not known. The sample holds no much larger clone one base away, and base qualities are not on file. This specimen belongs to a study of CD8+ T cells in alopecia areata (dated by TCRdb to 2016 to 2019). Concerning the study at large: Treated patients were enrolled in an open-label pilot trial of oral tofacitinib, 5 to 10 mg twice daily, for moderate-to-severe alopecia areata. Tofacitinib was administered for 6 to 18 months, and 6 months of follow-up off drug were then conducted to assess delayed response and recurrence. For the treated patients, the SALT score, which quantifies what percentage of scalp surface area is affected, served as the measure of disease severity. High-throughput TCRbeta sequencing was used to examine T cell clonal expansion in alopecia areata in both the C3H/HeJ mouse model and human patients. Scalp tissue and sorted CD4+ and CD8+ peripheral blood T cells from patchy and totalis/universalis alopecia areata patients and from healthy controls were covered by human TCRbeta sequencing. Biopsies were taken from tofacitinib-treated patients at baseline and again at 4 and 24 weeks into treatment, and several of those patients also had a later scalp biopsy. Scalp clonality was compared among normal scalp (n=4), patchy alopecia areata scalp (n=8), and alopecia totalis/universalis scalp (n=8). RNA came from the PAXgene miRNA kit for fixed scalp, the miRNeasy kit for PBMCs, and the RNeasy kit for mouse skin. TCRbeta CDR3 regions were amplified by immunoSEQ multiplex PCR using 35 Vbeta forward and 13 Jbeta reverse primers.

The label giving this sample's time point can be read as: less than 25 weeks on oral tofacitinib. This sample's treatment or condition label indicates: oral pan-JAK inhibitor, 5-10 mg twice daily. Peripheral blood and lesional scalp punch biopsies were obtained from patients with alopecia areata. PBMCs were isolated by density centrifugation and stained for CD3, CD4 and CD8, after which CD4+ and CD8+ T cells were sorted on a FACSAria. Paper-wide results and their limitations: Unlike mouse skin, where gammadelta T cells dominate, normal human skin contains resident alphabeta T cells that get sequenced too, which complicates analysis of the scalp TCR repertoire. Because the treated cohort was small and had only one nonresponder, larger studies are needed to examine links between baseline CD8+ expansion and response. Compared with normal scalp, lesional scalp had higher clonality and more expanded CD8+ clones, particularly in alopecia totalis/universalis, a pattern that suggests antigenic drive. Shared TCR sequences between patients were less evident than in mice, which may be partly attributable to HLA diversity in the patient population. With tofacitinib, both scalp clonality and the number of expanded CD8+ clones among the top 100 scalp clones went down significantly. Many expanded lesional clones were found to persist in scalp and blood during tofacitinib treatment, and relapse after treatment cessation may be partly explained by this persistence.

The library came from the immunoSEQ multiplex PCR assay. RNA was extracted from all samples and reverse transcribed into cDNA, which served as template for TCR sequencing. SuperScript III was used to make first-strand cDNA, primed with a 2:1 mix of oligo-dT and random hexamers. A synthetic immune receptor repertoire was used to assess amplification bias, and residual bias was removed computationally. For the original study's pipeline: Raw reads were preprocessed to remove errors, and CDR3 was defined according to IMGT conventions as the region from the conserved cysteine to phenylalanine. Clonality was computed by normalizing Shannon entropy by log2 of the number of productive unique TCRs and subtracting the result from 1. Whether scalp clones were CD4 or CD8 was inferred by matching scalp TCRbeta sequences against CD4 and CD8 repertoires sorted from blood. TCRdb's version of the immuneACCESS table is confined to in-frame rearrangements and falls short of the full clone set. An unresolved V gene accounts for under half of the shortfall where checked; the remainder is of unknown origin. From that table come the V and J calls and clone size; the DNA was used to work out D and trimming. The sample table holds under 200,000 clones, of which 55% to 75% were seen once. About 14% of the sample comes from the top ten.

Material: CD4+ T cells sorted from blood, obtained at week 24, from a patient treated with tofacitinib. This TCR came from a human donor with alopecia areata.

The nucleotides read TGCAGCTTACTGGTGAACACTGAAGCTTTCTTT. This is translated as CSLLVNTEAFF. The sequence links TRBV29-1 to TRBJ1-1, with the D gene too uncertain to name. Per the germline V gene, SQVTM is the CDR1 and ANQGSEA is the CDR2. Trimming at the junction amounts to 8 bases on V and 0 bases on J, and the germline ends lie 7 bases apart. The CDR3 goes from the cysteine to the phenylalanine over 11 residues. Just the 33-base CDR3 DNA is kept, in frame starting at base 1. Beyond the CDR3, the reference TRBV29-1 and TRBJ1-1 genes provide the residues; the full variable domain reads: SAVISQKPSRDICQRGTSLTIQCQVDSQVTMMFWYRQQPGQSLTLIATANQGSEATYESGFVIDKFPISRPNLTFSTLTVSNMSPEDSSIYLCSLLVNTEAFFGQGTRLTVV.